The clone carrying this T cell receptor (beta chain) showed up just a few times. What it binds is not known. This sample was taken from a study of blood T cells in healthy people across ages. General study findings and limits: The authors considered diversity estimates from one million T cells to be underestimates.

The sample providers were healthy Caucasian people from Russia, aged roughly 6 to 95. Each sample yielded at least 6 million isolated PBMCs. A second PCR of about 6 to 12 cycles used a sample-barcoded 5' primer and a J-beta primer mix. TCRdb passed the 5' RACE reads through MiXCR, listing each CDR3 protein once. The table lists approximately 2,000,000 distinct CDR3 sequences, about two fifths of them singletons. The CDR3 is made up of 13 amino acids. V gave up 7 bases and J gave up 10 bases; unmatched junction bases: 8. The chain carries TRBV12-3 or TRBV12-4 and TRBJ1-5, with 9 bases matching TRBD1. The TCR was taken from a human donor in good health. The specimen sequenced was blood. The CDR3, as DNA: TGTGCCAGCACCGGGACAGGGAGGGATCCCCAGCATTTT. Encoded protein: CASTGTGRDPQHF.